This record looks at one T cell receptor (beta chain) sequence and its context. Its antigen is not identified. RNA transcripts yielded amplified TCR beta CDR3 regions. The TCR CDR3 was amplified in a first-round RT-PCR using the HTBI primer set. TCRdb reanalysed the multiplex PCR reads using MiXCR and keeps one entry per CDR3 protein. The sample has about 270,000 distinct CDR3 sequences, approximately 21% seen once; the top ten hold 64%. The sample originates from a study of T cells in Graves' hyperthyroidism and ophthalmopathy. The CDR3 contains 18 residues. The germline CDR1 and CDR2 sequences are MDHEN and SYDVKM. V was cut by 4 bases and J by 0 bases, with 16 bases left in between. Study-wide points: Most expanded thyroid clonotypes above 0.001 also appeared in blood.

Any patient presenting with uncontrolled infection, other autoimmune disease, pregnancy or lactation was left out. The study based diagnoses on clinical symptoms, serum thyroxine and TRAb, thyroid ultrasound and orbital computed tomography. Material for sequencing was blood. The V call is TRBV28, the J call TRBJ2-6; tentatively, D is TRBD1 or TRBD2 (5 bases each). The clonotype comes from a man aged 30 to 39 with Graves' ophthalmopathy. CDR3 sequence (DNA): TGTGCCAGCAGTTCCCAAACCGGGACGTACTCTGGGGCCAACGTCCTGACTTTC. Translated, it gives CASSSQTGTYSGANVLTF.